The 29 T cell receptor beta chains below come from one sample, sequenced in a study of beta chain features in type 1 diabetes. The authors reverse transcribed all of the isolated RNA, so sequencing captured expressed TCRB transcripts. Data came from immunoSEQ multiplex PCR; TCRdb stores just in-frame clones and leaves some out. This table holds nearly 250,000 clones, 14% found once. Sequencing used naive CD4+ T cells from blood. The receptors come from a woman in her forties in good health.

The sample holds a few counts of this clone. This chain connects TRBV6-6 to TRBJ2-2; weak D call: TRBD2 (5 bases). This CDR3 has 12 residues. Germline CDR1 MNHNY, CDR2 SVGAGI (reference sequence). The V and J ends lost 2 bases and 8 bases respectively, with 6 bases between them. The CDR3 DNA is TGTGCCAGCAGTTACCCGGGGGGGGAGCTGTTTTTT. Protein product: CASSYPGGELFF.

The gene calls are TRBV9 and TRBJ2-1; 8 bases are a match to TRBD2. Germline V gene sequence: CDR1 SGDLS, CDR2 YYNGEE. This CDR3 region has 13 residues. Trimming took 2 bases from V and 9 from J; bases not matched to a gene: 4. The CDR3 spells CASSVAGGGEQFF. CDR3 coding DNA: TGTGCCAGCAGCGTCGCGGGGGGCGGTGAGCAGTTCTTC.

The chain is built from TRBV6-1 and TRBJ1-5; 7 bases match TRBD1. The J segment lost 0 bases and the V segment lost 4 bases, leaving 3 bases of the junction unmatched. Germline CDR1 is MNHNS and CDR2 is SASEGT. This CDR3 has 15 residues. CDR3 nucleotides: TGTGCCAGCAGTGCAGGGACAGATAGCAATCAGCCCCAGCATTTT. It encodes CASSAGTDSNQPQHF.

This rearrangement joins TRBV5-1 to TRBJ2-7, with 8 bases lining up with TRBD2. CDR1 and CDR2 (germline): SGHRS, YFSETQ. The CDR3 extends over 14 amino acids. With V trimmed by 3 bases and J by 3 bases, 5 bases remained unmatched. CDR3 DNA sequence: TGCGCCAGCAGCTGGGGACTAGGGAACTACGAGCAGTACTTC. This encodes CASSWGLGNYEQYF.

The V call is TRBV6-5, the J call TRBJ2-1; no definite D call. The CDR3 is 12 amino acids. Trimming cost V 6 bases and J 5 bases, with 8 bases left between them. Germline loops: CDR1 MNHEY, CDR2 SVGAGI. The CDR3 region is CASSSRNNEQFF. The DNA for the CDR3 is TGTGCCAGCAGCTCCAGGAACAATGAGCAGTTCTTC.

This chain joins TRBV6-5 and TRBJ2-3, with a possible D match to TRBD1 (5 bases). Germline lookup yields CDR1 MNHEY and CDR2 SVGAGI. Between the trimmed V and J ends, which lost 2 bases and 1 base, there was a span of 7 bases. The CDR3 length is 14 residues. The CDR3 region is CASSYLQGTDTQYF. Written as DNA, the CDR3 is TGTGCCAGCAGTTACCTACAGGGCACAGATACGCAGTATTTT.

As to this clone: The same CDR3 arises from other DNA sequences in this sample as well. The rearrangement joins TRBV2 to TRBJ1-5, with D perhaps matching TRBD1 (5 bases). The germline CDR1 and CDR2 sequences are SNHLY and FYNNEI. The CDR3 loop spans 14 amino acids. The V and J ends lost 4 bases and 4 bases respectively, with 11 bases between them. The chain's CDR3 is CASSVGGANQPQHF. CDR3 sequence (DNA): TGTGCCAGCAGTGTGGGAGGGGCTAATCAGCCCCAGCATTTT.

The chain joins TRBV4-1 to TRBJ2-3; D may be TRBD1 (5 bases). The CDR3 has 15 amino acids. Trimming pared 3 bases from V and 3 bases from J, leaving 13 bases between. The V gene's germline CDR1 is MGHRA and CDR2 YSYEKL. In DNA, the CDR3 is TGCGCCAGCAGCCAGGTAGGGGTTGGGACAGATACGCAGTATTTT. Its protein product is CASSQVGVGTDTQYF.

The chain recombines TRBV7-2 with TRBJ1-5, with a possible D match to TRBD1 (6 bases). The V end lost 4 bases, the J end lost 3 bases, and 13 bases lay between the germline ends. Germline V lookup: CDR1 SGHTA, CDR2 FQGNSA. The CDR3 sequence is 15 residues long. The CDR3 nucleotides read TGTGCCAGCAGCTCCAGGGTGGGGGCCAATCAGCCCCAGCATTTT. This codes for CASSSRVGANQPQHF.

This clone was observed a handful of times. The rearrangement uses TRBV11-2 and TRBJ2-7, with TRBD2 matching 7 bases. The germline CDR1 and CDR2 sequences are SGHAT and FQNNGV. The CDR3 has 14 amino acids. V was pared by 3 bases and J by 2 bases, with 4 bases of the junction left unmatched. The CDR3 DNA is TGTGCCAGCAGCTTCTCTAGCGGAACCTACGAGCAGTACTTC. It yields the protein CASSFSSGTYEQYF.

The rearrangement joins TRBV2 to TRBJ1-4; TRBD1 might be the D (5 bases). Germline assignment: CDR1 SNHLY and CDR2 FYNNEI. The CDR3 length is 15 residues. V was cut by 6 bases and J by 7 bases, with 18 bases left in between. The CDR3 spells CASRDGRGFSEKLFF. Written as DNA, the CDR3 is TGTGCCAGCAGAGATGGGAGGGGCTTCAGTGAAAAACTGTTTTTT.

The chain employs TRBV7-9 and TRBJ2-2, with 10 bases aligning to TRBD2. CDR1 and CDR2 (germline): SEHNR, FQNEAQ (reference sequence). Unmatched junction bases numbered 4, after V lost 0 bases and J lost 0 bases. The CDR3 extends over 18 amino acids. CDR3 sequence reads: CASSLAKTSGTNTGELFF. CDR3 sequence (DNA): TGTGCCAGCAGCTTAGCGAAAACTAGCGGGACGAACACCGGGGAGCTGTTTTTT.

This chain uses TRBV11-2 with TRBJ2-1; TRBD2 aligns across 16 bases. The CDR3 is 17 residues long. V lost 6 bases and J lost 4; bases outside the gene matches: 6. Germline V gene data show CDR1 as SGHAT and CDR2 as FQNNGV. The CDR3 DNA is TGTGCCAGCAGACTGGGACTAGCGGGGGGGCCGTACAATGAGCAGTTCTTC. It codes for CASRLGLAGGPYNEQFF.

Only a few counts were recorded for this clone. The CDR3 DNA is TGTGCCAGCGTTATGAGAGGGGCTCGGGGGGCCCGCACAGATACGCAGTATTTT. As protein: CASVMRGARGARTDTQYF. The V and J genes are TRBV7-2 and TRBJ2-3; possible D gene TRBD2, 7 bases. CDR1 and CDR2 from the germline V gene are SGHTA and FQGNSA. The CDR3 covers 18 residues. V lost 8 bases, J lost 1 base, and 25 bases lay in between.

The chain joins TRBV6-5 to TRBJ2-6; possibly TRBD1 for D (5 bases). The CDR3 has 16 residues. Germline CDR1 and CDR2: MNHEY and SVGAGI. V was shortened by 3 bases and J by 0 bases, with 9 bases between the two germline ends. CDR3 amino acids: CASSYGQGSGANVLTF. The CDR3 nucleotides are TGTGCCAGCAGTTATGGGCAGGGCTCTGGGGCCAACGTCCTGACTTTC.

The CDR3 here is CSVGRFREQYF. CDR3 nucleotides: TGCAGCGTTGGGAGATTTCGCGAGCAGTACTTC. The gene calls are TRBV29-1 and TRBJ2-7; D gene ambiguous. V was shortened by 4 bases and J by 6 bases, with 10 bases between the two germline ends. The CDR3 runs 11 residues. Germline CDR1 reads SQVTM; CDR2 reads ANQGSEA.

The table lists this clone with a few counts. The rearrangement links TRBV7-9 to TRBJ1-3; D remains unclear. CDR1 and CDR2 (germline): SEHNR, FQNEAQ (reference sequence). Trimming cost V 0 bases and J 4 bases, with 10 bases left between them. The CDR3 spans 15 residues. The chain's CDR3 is CASSLALALGNTIYF. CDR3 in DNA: TGTGCCAGCAGCTTAGCCCTGGCCCTGGGAAACACCATATATTTT. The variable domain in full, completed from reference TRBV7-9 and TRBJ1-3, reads DTGVSQNPRHKITKRGQNVTFRCDPISEHNRLYWYRQTLGQGPEFLTYFQNEAQLEKSRLLSDRFSAERPKGSFSTLEIQRTEQGDSAMYLCASSLALALGNTIYFGEGSWLTVV.

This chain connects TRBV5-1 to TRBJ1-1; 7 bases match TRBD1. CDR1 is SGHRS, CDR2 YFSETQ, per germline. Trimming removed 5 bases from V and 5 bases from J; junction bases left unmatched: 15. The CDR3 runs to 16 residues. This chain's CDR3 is CASRGSTGLVLTEAFF. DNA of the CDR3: TGCGCCAGCAGAGGGTCGACAGGGTTGGTGCTAACTGAAGCTTTCTTT.

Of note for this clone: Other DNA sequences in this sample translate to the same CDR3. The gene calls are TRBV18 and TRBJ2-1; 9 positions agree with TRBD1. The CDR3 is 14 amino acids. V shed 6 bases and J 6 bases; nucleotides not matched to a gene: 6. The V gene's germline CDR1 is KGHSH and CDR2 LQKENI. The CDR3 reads CASSPGQGFNEQFF. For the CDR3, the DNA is TGTGCCAGCTCGCCGGGACAGGGTTTCAATGAGCAGTTCTTC.

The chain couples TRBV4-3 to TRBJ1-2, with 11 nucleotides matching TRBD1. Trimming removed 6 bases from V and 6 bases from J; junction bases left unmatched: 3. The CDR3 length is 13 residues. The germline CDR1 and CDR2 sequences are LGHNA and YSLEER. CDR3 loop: CASSRTGGDGYTF. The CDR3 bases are TGCGCCAGCAGTCGGACAGGGGGCGATGGCTACACCTTC.

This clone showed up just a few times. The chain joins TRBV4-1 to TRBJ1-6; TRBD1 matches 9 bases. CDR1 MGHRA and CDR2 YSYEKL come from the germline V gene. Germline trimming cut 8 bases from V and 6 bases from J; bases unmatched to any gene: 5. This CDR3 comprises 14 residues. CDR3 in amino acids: CASAGTGLNSPLHF. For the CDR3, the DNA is TGCGCCAGCGCCGGGACAGGGCTTAATTCACCCCTCCACTTT.

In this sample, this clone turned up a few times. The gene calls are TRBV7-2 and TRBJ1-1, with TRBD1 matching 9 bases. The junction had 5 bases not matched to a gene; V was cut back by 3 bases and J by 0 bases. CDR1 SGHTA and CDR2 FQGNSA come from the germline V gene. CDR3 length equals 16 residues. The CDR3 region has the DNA TGTGCCAGCAGCTTGCTAGGACAGGGGATGAACACTGAAGCTTTCTTT. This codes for CASSLLGQGMNTEAFF.

The CDR3 loop is CASSLVAGGQYF. The CDR3 coding sequence is TGTGCCAGCAGCTTAGTTGCGGGGGGGCAGTATTTT. The chain couples TRBV7-2 to TRBJ2-3; 8 nucleotides match TRBD2. Germline assignment: CDR1 SGHTA and CDR2 FQGNSA. V lost 1 base, J lost 11 bases, and 2 bases stayed unmatched. This CDR3 has 12 residues.

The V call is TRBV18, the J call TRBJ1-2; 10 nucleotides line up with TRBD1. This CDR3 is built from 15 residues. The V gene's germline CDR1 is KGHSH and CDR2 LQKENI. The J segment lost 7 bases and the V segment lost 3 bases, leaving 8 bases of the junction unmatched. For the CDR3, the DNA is TGTGCCAGCTCACCCCCGGGACAGGGGCCCCGTGGCTACACCTTC. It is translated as CASSPPGQGPRGYTF. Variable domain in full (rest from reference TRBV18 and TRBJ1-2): NAGVMQNPRHLVRRRGQEARLRCSPMKGHSHVYWYRQLPEEGLKFMVYLQKENIIDESGMPKERFSAEFPKEGPSILRIQQVVRGDSAAYFCASSPPGQGPRGYTFGSGTRLTVV.

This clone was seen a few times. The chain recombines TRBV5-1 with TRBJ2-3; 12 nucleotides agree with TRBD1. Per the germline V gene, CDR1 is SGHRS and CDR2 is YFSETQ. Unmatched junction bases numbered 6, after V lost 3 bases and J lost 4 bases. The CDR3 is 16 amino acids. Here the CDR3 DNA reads TGCGCCAGCAGCTCAGCCGGGACAGGGGGCGCAGATACGCAGTATTTT. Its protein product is CASSSAGTGGADTQYF.

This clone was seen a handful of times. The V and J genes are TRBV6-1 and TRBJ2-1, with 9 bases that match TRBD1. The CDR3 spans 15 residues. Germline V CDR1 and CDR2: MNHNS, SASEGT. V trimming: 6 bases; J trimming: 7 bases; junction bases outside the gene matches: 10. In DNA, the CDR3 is TGTGCCAGCAGAGACACAACAGGGGGCAAGAATGAGCAGTTCTTC. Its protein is CASRDTTGGKNEQFF.

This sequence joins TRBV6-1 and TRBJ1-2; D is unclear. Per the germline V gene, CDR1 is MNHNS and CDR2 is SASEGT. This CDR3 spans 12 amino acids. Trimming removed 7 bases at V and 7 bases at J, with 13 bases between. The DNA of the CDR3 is TGTGCCAGCATCAACCTAGACTCTGGCTACACCTTC. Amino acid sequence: CASINLDSGYTF.

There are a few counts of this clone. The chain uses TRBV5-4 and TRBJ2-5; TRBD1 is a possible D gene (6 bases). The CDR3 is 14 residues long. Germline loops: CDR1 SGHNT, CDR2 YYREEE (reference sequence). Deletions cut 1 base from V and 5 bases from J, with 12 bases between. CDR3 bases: TGTGCCAGCAGCTTGTATGGGGGCAGGGAGACCCAGTACTTC. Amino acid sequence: CASSLYGGRETQYF.

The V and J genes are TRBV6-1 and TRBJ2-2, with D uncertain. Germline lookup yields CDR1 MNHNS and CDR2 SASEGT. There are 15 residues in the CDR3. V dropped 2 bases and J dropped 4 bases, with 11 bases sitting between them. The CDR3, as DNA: TGTGCCAGCAGTGAATGGGCCAGTATCACCGGGGAGCTGTTTTTT. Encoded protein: CASSEWASITGELFF.